The 10 T cell receptor beta chains listed next were all sequenced from one sample in a study of blood T cell repertoires in COVID-19. Libraries were prepared by immunoSEQ multiplex PCR; TCRdb keeps only in-frame clonotypes and omits some of them. The sample comprises some 190,000 clones, 84% of which are singletons, and around 5.5% rests with the top ten. The sample taken for sequencing was peripheral blood. Source of these receptors: a woman aged 70-85 years with active or convalescent COVID-19.

The chain joins TRBV27 to TRBJ2-1; 12 bases fit TRBD2. Germline-derived CDR1 and CDR2 are MNHEY and SMNVEV (reference sequence). This CDR3 comprises 15 residues. Trimming removed 6 bases from V and 5 bases from J; junction bases left unmatched: 5. The CDR3 is CASSPLAGGNNEQFF. The CDR3 DNA reads as TGTGCCAGCAGCCCACTAGCGGGGGGAAACAATGAGCAGTTCTTC.

The chain uses TRBV5-4 and TRBJ1-3; TRBD1 matches 7 bases. This CDR3 is built from 15 residues. V dropped 3 bases and J dropped 0; count of bases not matched to a gene: 3. Germline assignment: CDR1 SGHNT and CDR2 YYREEE (reference sequence). The DNA for the CDR3 is TGTGCCAGCAGCTCACAGGGGAACTCTGGAAACACCATATATTTT. This translates into CASSSQGNSGNTIYF.

The chain carries TRBV5-4 and TRBJ1-2; possible D gene TRBD1, 5 bases. CDR3 length equals 14 residues. Germline V gene lookup returns CDR1 SGHNT and CDR2 YYREEE (reference sequence). The V end was cut by 7 bases, the J end by 0 bases, with 13 bases between. The CDR3 sequence is CASLGGGPNYGYTF. The CDR3 nucleotides read TGTGCCAGCTTGGGGGGAGGCCCTAACTATGGCTACACCTTC.

The rearrangement links TRBV15 to TRBJ1-1, with D tentatively TRBD1 (5 bases). Germline lookup yields CDR1 LNHNV and CDR2 YYDKDF (reference sequence). Trimming removed 3 bases from V and 4 bases from J, with 18 bases in between. The CDR3 totals 16 residues. The CDR3 here is CATSRSGGTGGTEAFF. DNA of the CDR3: TGTGCCACCAGCAGGTCCGGGGGTACCGGGGGCACTGAAGCTTTCTTT.

V usage is TRBV19 and J usage is TRBJ2-7; tentative D call: TRBD1 (6 bases). Germline V CDR1 and CDR2: LNHDA, SQIVND (reference sequence). V was cut by 7 bases and J by 3 bases, with 13 bases left in between. This CDR3 comprises 13 residues. CDR3 region: CASTPGTLYEQYF. As DNA, the CDR3 is TGTGCCAGTACTCCGGGGACACTCTACGAGCAGTACTTC.

CDR3 DNA sequence: TGTGCCAGCAGTTATTCCGGGACAACCTATGGCTACACCTTC. Translating it yields CASSYSGTTYGYTF. The V gene is TRBV6-5, the J gene TRBJ1-2, with D possibly matching TRBD1 (6 bases). CDR1 is MNHEY, CDR2 SVGAGI, per germline. Trimming took off 3 bases at V and 4 bases at J, with 12 bases between the two ends. The CDR3 loop spans 14 amino acids.

The chain carries TRBV7-8 and TRBJ2-5; D is unresolved. The germline V and J ends were trimmed by 1 base and 2 bases, with 8 bases remaining between them. CDR3 size: 14 residues. Germline-derived CDR1 and CDR2 are SGHVS and FQNEAQ. The CDR3 DNA follows: TGTGCCAGCAGCTTAGTCCTAGTACAAGAGACCCAGTACTTC. It yields the protein CASSLVLVQETQYF.

V usage is TRBV27 and J usage is TRBJ1-5; 8 nucleotides line up with TRBD1. Trimming removed 5 bases from V and 1 base from J; junction bases left unmatched: 4. From germline, CDR1 is MNHEY and CDR2 SMNVEV (reference sequence). The CDR3 sequence is 15 residues long. As DNA, the CDR3 is TGTGCCAGCAGTAGGACAGGGTTAAGCAATCAGCCCCAGCATTTT. Translating gives CASSRTGLSNQPQHF.

This clone was picked up a small number of times. The CDR3 loop is CASSLSADRKSYEQYF. DNA for the CDR3: TGTGCCAGCAGCTTGTCGGCGGACAGAAAGTCCTACGAGCAGTACTTC. The chain recombines TRBV5-6 with TRBJ2-7, with TRBD1 as a possible D gene (6 bases). CDR3 size: 16 residues. The germline V and J ends were trimmed by 1 base and 1 base, with 15 bases remaining between them. The germline V gene encodes CDR1 SGHDT and CDR2 YYEEEE.

The chain couples TRBV2 to TRBJ2-2, with 9 bases aligning to TRBD2. V lost 1 base, J lost 3 bases, and 0 bases stayed unmatched. This CDR3 is 15 amino acids long. Germline loops: CDR1 SNHLY, CDR2 FYNNEI. The CDR3 protein is CASSEVAGDTGELFF. The CDR3 DNA is TGTGCCAGCAGTGAAGTAGCGGGGGACACCGGGGAGCTGTTTTTT.